The 28 T cell receptor beta chains below were found in one sample sequenced in a study of immune cell composition in non-small cell lung cancer. Some clones are missing from TCRdb's copy, which holds only in-frame ones; the method was immunoSEQ multiplex PCR. This sample yields several thousand clones, of which around 85% are seen a single time; 36% belongs to the top ten. Specimen: lung tumor tissue. The receptor source for this set is a human donor with non-small cell lung cancer.

The rearrangement links TRBV9 to TRBJ2-1; TRBD2 matches at 8 bases. J lost 7 bases, V lost 4 bases, and 10 bases had no gene match. Per the germline V gene, CDR1 is SGDLS and CDR2 is YYNGEE. This CDR3 has 15 residues. CDR3 residues: CASSFYGGAGNEQFF. The DNA for the CDR3 is TGTGCCAGCAGCTTTTACGGGGGGGCGGGGAATGAGCAGTTCTTC.

V gene TRBV5-1 combines with J gene TRBJ1-1, with 7 bases aligning to TRBD1. Germline lookup yields CDR1 SGHRS and CDR2 YFSETQ. This CDR3 has 13 amino acids. The ends lost 4 bases at V and 4 bases at J; junction bases unmatched: 4. The CDR3 region is CASSPRQGTEAFF. For the CDR3, the DNA is TGCGCCAGCAGCCCGAGACAGGGCACTGAAGCTTTCTTT.

The chain uses TRBV7-3 and TRBJ2-1; weak D call: TRBD2 (7 bases). Germline V gene lookup returns CDR1 SGHTA and CDR2 FQGTGA. The CDR3 extends over 15 amino acids. Trimming took off 1 base at V and 4 bases at J, with 11 bases between the two ends. The CDR3 coding sequence is TGTGCCAGCAGCTTAAGGGGGGGGCTATACAATGAGCAGTTCTTC. It encodes CASSLRGGLYNEQFF.

This chain links TRBV13 with TRBJ1-1; 7 bases are shared with TRBD1. The trim removed 7 bases at V and 2 bases at J, leaving 10 bases unmatched. CDR1 is PRHDT and CDR2 is FYEKMQ in the germline V gene (reference sequence). The CDR3 length is 15 residues. The CDR3 spells CASTFTGTDNTEAFF. The CDR3 region has the DNA TGTGCCAGCACCTTTACCGGGACAGATAACACTGAAGCTTTCTTT.

This chain uses TRBV30 with TRBJ1-4; D gene ambiguous. This CDR3 has 16 amino acids. V dropped 0 bases and J dropped 0 bases, with 11 bases sitting between them. Germline V gives CDR1 GTSNPN, CDR2 SVGIG (reference sequence). CDR3 DNA: TGTGCCTGGAGTGTTCGTATTCGAGCAACTAATGAAAAACTGTTTTTT. Its translation is CAWSVRIRATNEKLFF. The whole variable domain, remainder taken from reference TRBV30 and TRBJ1-4, is SQTIHQWPATLVQPVGSPLSLECTVEGTSNPNLYWYRQAAGRGLQLLFYSVGIGQISSEVPQNLSASRPQDRQFILSSKKLLLSDSGFYLCAWSVRIRATNEKLFFGSGTQLSVL.

Regarding this clone: The junction does not match germline at one end; this may be a read error. V usage is TRBV7-7 and J usage is TRBJ2-1; tentative D call: TRBD1 (5 bases). Germline-derived CDR1 and CDR2 are SSHAT and FNYEAQ (reference sequence). The CDR3 is 12 residues long. CDR3 DNA: TGTGCTAGCAGCCCTGGACAAGGGGAGCAGTTCTTC. Its protein is CASSPGQGEQFF. Combining the CDR3 with reference TRBV7-7 and TRBJ2-1 gives the whole variable domain GAGVSQSPRYKVTKRGQDVTLRCDPISSHATLYWYQQALGQGPEFLTYFNYEAQPDKSGLPSDRFSAERPEGSISTLTIQRTEQRDSAMYRCASSPGQGEQFFGPGTRLTVL.

The CDR3, as DNA: TGTGCCAGCAGCCTTGCGGGCTCCTACAATGAGCAGTTCTTC. It yields the protein CASSLAGSYNEQFF. V usage is TRBV7-9 and J usage is TRBJ2-1, with D perhaps TRBD2 (5 bases). CDR1 is SEHNR, CDR2 FQNEAQ, per germline (reference sequence). This CDR3 region has 14 residues. Trimming shortened V by 5 bases and J by 0 bases, and 8 bases separated the two germline ends.

This chain uses TRBV6-1 with TRBJ2-7; D might be TRBD1 (6 bases). This CDR3 is built from 12 residues. Germline CDR1 and CDR2: MNHNS and SASEGT. The ends were cut back, 4 bases at V and 5 bases at J, with 9 bases in the middle. CDR3 bases: TGTGCCAGCAGTGGGGCAGGGGACGAGCAGTACTTC. Encoded protein: CASSGAGDEQYF.

The V and J genes are TRBV6-5 and TRBJ1-3; 9 bases fit TRBD1. CDR3 length: 14 amino acids. V was clipped by 5 bases and J by 6 bases; unmatched bases: 5. CDR1 and CDR2 (germline): MNHEY, SVGAGI. CDR3 coding DNA: TGTGCCAGCAGTCGGACAGGGGTCGAAAACACCATATATTTT. Encoded protein: CASSRTGVENTIYF.

The chain recombines TRBV4-3 with TRBJ2-2; D remains ambiguous. Germline CDR1 and CDR2: LGHNA and YSLEER. The V end lost 3 bases, the J end lost 5 bases, and 10 bases lay between the germline ends. This CDR3 contains 14 residues. CDR3 amino acids: CASSQLLVTGELFF. The CDR3 coding sequence is TGCGCCAGCAGCCAGCTTCTAGTAACCGGGGAGCTGTTTTTT.

By proportion, this clone is hyperexpanded. The chain carries TRBV27 and TRBJ2-3; D not resolved. The CDR3 is 13 residues long. Germline CDR1 reads MNHEY; CDR2 reads SMNVEV (reference sequence). V was clipped by 6 bases and J by 2 bases, with 9 bases between them. The CDR3 DNA sequence: TGTGCCAGCAGCACTTCGCTCACAGATACGCAGTATTTT. Protein product: CASSTSLTDTQYF.

This clone was observed once. The gene calls are TRBV5-1 and TRBJ1-2, with D maybe TRBD1 (6 bases). CDR1 is SGHRS and CDR2 is YFSETQ in the germline V gene. Trimming removed 3 bases at V and 0 bases at J, with 18 bases between. The CDR3 extends over 17 amino acids. The CDR3 region is CASSSGQWPNSNYGYTF. The CDR3 DNA reads TGCGCCAGCAGCTCCGGACAGTGGCCTAACTCTAACTATGGCTACACCTTC.

This clone was seen just once. The chain is built from TRBV9 and TRBJ1-1; D gene unclear. The CDR3 totals 13 residues. V was pared by 3 bases and J by 1 base, with 7 bases between. Germline-derived CDR1 and CDR2 are SGDLS and YYNGEE. The CDR3 region is CASSGHKNTEAFF. The CDR3 nucleotides read TGTGCCAGCAGCGGACACAAGAACACTGAAGCTTTCTTT.

Only one count was recorded for this clone. The chain has TRBV7-2 and TRBJ1-2; TRBD1 matches 7 bases. The germline V gene has CDR1 SGHTA and CDR2 FQGNSA. The J segment lost 3 bases and the V segment lost 5 bases, leaving 6 bases of the junction unmatched. This CDR3 has 14 amino acids. The CDR3 DNA sequence: TGTGCCAGCAGCAAAACAGGGGCGGACTATGGCTACACCTTC. The encoded protein is CASSKTGADYGYTF.

The V gene is TRBV19, the J gene TRBJ1-6; TRBD1 matches at 11 bases. Per germline, CDR1 LNHDA and CDR2 SQIVND (reference sequence). This CDR3 comprises 16 residues. With 6 bases clipped from V and 9 bases from J, the junction kept 10 bases outside the gene matches. Written as DNA, the CDR3 is TGTGCCAGTAGCAGGACAGGGGGCGCGTTAAGTTCACCCCTCCACTTT. This sequence encodes CASSRTGGALSSPLHF.

The chain has TRBV5-4 and TRBJ1-3; unclear D gene. The germline V and J ends were trimmed by 0 bases and 0 bases, with 4 bases remaining between them. The length of the CDR3 is 14 residues. Germline lookup yields CDR1 SGHNT and CDR2 YYREEE (reference sequence). CDR3 loop: CASSLDGSGNTIYF. The CDR3 coding sequence is TGTGCCAGCAGCTTGGACGGCTCTGGAAACACCATATATTTT.

This clone has just a few counts. V is TRBV19 and J is TRBJ1-2, with 7 bases that match TRBD1. This CDR3 is 14 amino acids long. Trimming at V came to 7 bases and at J to 1 base, leaving 6 bases not matched to a gene. Germline CDR1 and CDR2: LNHDA and SQIVND (reference sequence). This chain's CDR3 is CASTPGQINYGYTF. The CDR3 DNA reads as TGTGCCAGTACCCCGGGACAGATTAACTATGGCTACACCTTC.

This clone came up a few times. CDR3 residues: CASSLAGANVLTF. As DNA, the CDR3 is TGTGCCAGCAGTCTCGCTGGGGCCAACGTCCTGACTTTC. The rearrangement uses TRBV14 and TRBJ2-6, with no clear D. The CDR3 length is 13 residues. V lost 6 bases and J lost 2, with 5 bases in between. Germline lookup yields CDR1 SGHDN and CDR2 FVKESK.

This clone is a singleton in its sample. The genes are TRBV7-4 and TRBJ2-2, with TRBD2 matching over 7 bases. CDR3 size: 14 residues. Per the germline V gene, CDR1 is SGHVT and CDR2 is SQSDAQ. V gave up 1 base and J gave up 4 bases; unmatched junction bases: 0. The CDR3 protein is CASSLGGGTGELFF. CDR3 DNA: TGTGCCAGCAGCTTAGGCGGGGGCACCGGGGAGCTGTTTTTT.

This chain links TRBV6-6 with TRBJ1-5, with D perhaps matching TRBD1 (5 bases). The length of the CDR3 is 14 residues. Germline V gene sequence: CDR1 MNHNY, CDR2 SVGAGI (reference sequence). The germline V and J ends were trimmed by 3 bases and 6 bases, with 12 bases remaining between them. CDR3 sequence reads: CASSYSGAGQPQHF. Here the CDR3 DNA reads TGTGCCAGCAGTTATTCTGGGGCCGGTCAGCCCCAGCATTTT.

The chain uses TRBV19 and TRBJ2-7, with 8 positions matching TRBD1. With V trimmed by 3 bases and J by 3 bases, 1 base remained unmatched. The length of the CDR3 is 13 residues. The V gene's germline CDR1 is LNHDA and CDR2 SQIVND (reference sequence). The CDR3 DNA reads TGTGCCAGTAGTATCGGACAGGGCTACGAGCAGTACTTC. This sequence encodes CASSIGQGYEQYF. The complete variable domain, with remaining parts taken from reference TRBV19 and TRBJ2-7, reads DGGITQSPKYLFRKEGQNVTLSCEQNLNHDAMYWYRQDPGQGLRLIYYSQIVNDFQKGDIAEGYSVSREKKESFPLTVTSAQKNPTAFYLCASSIGQGYEQYFGPGTRLTVT.

In this sample, this clone turned up a few times. This chain uses TRBV18 with TRBJ2-7, with D perhaps TRBD2 (6 bases). The length of the CDR3 is 14 residues. Germline lookup yields CDR1 KGHSH and CDR2 LQKENI. The V gene lost 3 bases and the J gene lost 6 bases, with 15 bases spanning the gap. CDR3 protein: CASSPGLGPFEQYF. CDR3 bases: TGTGCCAGCTCACCGGGACTCGGACCCTTCGAGCAGTACTTC. Full variable domain (missing parts from reference TRBV18 and TRBJ2-7): NAGVMQNPRHLVRRRGQEARLRCSPMKGHSHVYWYRQLPEEGLKFMVYLQKENIIDESGMPKERFSAEFPKEGPSILRIQQVVRGDSAAYFCASSPGLGPFEQYFGPGTRLTVT.

The CDR3 here is CASSSGTGSEAFF. The CDR3 DNA sequence: TGTGCCAGCTCGTCCGGGACAGGGAGTGAAGCTTTCTTT. The chain employs TRBV18 and TRBJ1-1; TRBD1 aligns across 9 bases. CDR1 is KGHSH and CDR2 is LQKENI in the germline V gene. V trimming: 6 bases; J trimming: 7 bases; junction bases outside the gene matches: 6. This CDR3 is 13 amino acids long. The whole variable domain, remainder taken from reference TRBV18 and TRBJ1-1, is NAGVMQNPRHLVRRRGQEARLRCSPMKGHSHVYWYRQLPEEGLKFMVYLQKENIIDESGMPKERFSAEFPKEGPSILRIQQVVRGDSAAYFCASSSGTGSEAFFGQGTRLTVV.

The chain links TRBV27 to TRBJ1-6; D perhaps matches TRBD1 (6 bases). Germline V gene lookup returns CDR1 MNHEY and CDR2 SMNVEV (reference sequence). The V end was cut by 8 bases, the J end by 3 bases, with 14 bases between. The CDR3 sequence is 15 residues long. The CDR3 loop is CASGNRVDYNSPLHF. Here the CDR3 DNA reads TGTGCCAGCGGGAACAGGGTCGACTATAATTCACCCCTCCACTTT.

This chain uses TRBV27 with TRBJ2-7; perhaps TRBD2 as D (5 bases). The CDR3 runs 16 residues. Germline V gene lookup returns CDR1 MNHEY and CDR2 SMNVEV (reference sequence). V lost 0 bases, J lost 0 bases, and 12 bases lay in between. DNA for the CDR3: TGTGCCAGCAGTTTATCGATCTTGAGGGTCTCCTACGAGCAGTACTTC. It translates to CASSLSILRVSYEQYF.

The chain couples TRBV15 to TRBJ2-7; possible D gene TRBD1, 6 bases. Looked up from germline, CDR1 is LNHNV and CDR2 is YYDKDF (reference sequence). Trimming cost V 0 bases and J 1 base, with 13 bases left between them. The CDR3 has 16 amino acids. In DNA form, the CDR3 reads TGTGCCACCAGCAGAGATCGGGCGCAGGGGTCCTACGAGCAGTACTTC. It specifies CATSRDRAQGSYEQYF.

This chain links TRBV5-6 with TRBJ1-2; 7 bases align to TRBD1. Unmatched junction bases numbered 3, after V lost 0 bases and J lost 1 base. The CDR3 has 15 amino acids. In germline, CDR1 is SGHDT, CDR2 YYEEEE. CDR3 bases: TGTGCCAGCAGCTTGGTAGGGGGCGATAACTATGGCTACACCTTC. Translated, it gives CASSLVGGDNYGYTF.

This clone was detected once. The chain links TRBV18 to TRBJ2-7; 8 bases fit TRBD1. Looked up from germline, CDR1 is KGHSH and CDR2 is LQKENI. The V gene end was trimmed by 6 bases and the J gene end by 0 bases; junction bases not matched to a gene: 10. The CDR3 extends over 16 amino acids. This chain's CDR3 is CASSPNHGQGSYEQYF. In DNA form, the CDR3 reads TGTGCCAGCTCCCCAAACCATGGACAGGGCTCCTACGAGCAGTACTTC.